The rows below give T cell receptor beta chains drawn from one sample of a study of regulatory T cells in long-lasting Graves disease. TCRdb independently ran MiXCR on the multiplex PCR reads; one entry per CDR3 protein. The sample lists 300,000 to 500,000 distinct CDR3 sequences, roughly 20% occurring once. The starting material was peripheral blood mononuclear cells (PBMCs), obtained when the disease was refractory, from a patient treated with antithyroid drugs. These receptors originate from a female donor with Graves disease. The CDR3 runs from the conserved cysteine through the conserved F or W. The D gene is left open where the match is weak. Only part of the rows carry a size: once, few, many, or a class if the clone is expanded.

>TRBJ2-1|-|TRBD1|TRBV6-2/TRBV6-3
CASSYPTGVYGEQFF
TGTGCCAGCAGTTACCCGACAGGGGTGTACGGTGAGCAGTTCTTC
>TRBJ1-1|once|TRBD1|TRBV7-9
CASSPTGTEEAFF
TGTGCCAGCAGCCCGACTGGGACAGAAGAAGCTTTCTTT
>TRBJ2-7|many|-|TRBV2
CASRASGYEQYF
TGTGCCAGCAGGGCTAGTGGGTACGAGCAGTACTTC
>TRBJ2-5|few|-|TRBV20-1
CSAYSQETQYF
TGCAGTGCTTATTCACAAGAGACCCAGTACTTC
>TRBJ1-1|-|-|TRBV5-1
CASRPRVNTEAFF
TGCGCCAGCCGACCTAGGGTGAACACTGAAGCTTTCTTT
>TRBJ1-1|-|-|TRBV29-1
CSGGDGEAFF
TGCAGCGGGGGGGACGGTGAAGCTTTCTTT
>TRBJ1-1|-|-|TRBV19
CASRWEVDTGTEAFF
TGTGCCAGTAGGTGGGAGGTGGACACGGGCACTGAAGCTTTCTTT
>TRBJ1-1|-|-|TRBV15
CATKQGGNTEAFF
TGTGCCACAAAACAGGGAGGGAACACTGAAGCTTTCTTT
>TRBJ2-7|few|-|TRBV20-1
CSAPPLAATYEQYF
TGCAGTGCTCCTCCCTTGGCGGCTACCTACGAGCAGTACTTC
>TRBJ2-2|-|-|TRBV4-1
CASSQGSVTGELFF
TGCGCCAGCAGCCAAGGCTCGGTTACCGGGGAGCTGTTTTTT
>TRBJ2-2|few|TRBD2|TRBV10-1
CASSQTSGKTGELFF
TGCGCCAGCAGTCAGACTAGCGGGAAAACCGGGGAGCTGTTTTTT
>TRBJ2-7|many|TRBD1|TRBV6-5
CASSYRDRAPYEQYF
TGTGCCAGCAGTTATCGGGACAGGGCGCCCTACGAGCAGTACTTC
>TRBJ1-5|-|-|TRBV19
CASSIWSSNQPQHF
TGTGCCAGTAGTATATGGTCGAGCAATCAGCCCCAGCATTTT
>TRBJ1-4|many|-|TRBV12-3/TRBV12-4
CASSTGLVENEKLFF
TGTGCCAGCAGTACCGGACTTGTAGAGAATGAAAAACTGTTTTTT
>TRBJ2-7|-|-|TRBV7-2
CASSSPGRSEQYF
TGTGCCAGCAGCTCGCCCGGACGAAGCGAGCAGTACTTC
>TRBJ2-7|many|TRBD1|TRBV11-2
CASIQGQGRYEQYF
TGTGCCAGCATCCAGGGACAGGGGCGCTACGAGCAGTACTTC
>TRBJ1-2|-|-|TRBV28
CASSLLLASGGGDGYTF
TGTGCCAGCAGCTTATTATTGGCCTCTGGAGGGGGTGATGGCTACACCTTC
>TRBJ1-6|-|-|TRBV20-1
CSATFGLRNSYNSPLHF
TGCAGTGCTACCTTCGGCCTCAGAAACTCCTATAATTCACCCCTCCACTTT
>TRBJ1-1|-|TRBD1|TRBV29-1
CSVQGGASEAFF
TGCAGCGTTCAGGGGGGGGCGTCTGAAGCTTTCTTT
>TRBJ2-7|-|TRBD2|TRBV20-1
CSAPKGASGLYEQYF
TGCAGTGCTCCGAAGGGAGCTAGCGGGTTATACGAGCAGTACTTC
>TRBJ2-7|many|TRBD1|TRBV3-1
CASSQGDRGTYEQYF
TGTGCCAGCAGCCAAGGGGACAGGGGTACCTACGAGCAGTACTTC
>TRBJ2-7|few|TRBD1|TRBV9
CASSAGQIPYEQYF
TGTGCCAGCAGCGCGGGACAGATCCCCTACGAGCAGTACTTC
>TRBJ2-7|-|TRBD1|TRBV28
CASSVGTGPPYEQYF
TGTGCCAGCAGTGTCGGGACAGGCCCGCCCTACGAGCAGTACTTC
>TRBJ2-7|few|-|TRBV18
CASSGFEGYEQYF
TGTGCCAGCTCGGGTTTCGAGGGGTACGAGCAGTACTTC
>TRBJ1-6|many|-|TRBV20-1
CSARDQKEHNSPLHF
TGCAGTGCTAGAGATCAAAAGGAACATAATTCACCCCTCCACTTT
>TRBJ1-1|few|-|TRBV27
CASSSQRVYEAFF
TGTGCCAGCAGTTCCCAAAGAGTCTATGAAGCTTTCTTT
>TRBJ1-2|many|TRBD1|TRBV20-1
CSVRQGVNGYTF
TGCAGTGTAAGACAGGGTGTAAATGGCTACACCTTC
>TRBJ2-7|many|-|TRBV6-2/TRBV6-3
CASSPRTETTKTYEQYF
TGTGCCAGCAGTCCACGGACCGAAACGACAAAAACCTACGAGCAGTACTTC
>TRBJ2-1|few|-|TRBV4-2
CASSQDTNNEQFF
TGTGCCAGCAGCCAAGATACAAACAATGAGCAGTTCTTC
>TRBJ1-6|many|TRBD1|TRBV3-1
CASSQTPPSGTGIRSPLHF
TGTGCCAGCAGCCAAACACCGCCCTCCGGGACAGGGATCCGTTCACCCCTCCACTTT
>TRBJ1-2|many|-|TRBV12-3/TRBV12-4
CASSFTGLANYGYTF
TGTGCCAGCAGTTTCACTGGGCTAGCTAACTATGGCTACACCTTC
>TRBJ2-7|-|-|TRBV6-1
CASGYDYEQYF
TGTGCCAGCGGATACGACTACGAGCAGTACTTC
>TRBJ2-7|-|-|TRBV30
CAWSRGPLAASYEQYF
TGTGCCTGGAGTCGAGGTCCCCTAGCTGCATCCTACGAGCAGTACTTC
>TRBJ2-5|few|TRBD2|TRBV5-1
CASSLDSLAALQETQYF
TGCGCCAGCAGCTTAGACTCACTAGCGGCACTCCAAGAGACCCAGTACTTC
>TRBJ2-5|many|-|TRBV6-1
CASGIETQYF
TGTGCCAGCGGAATAGAGACCCAGTACTTC
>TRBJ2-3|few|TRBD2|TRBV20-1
CSARRIAGATDTQYF
TGCAGTGCTAGAAGGATAGCGGGAGCAACAGATACGCAGTATTTT
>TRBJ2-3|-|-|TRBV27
CASSFGTGSVDTQYF
TGTGCCAGCAGTTTTGGTACAGGGTCAGTAGATACGCAGTATTTT
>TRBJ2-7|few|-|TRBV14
CASSQDYPGLSEQYF
TGTGCCAGCAGCCAAGATTATCCGGGTTTAAGTGAGCAGTACTTC
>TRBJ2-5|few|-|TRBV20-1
CSARGVDRAVETQYF
TGCAGTGCCCGAGGGGTGGACAGAGCGGTCGAGACCCAGTACTTC
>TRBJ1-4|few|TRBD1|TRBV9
CASSLTGDEGEKLFF
TGTGCCAGCAGCCTGACAGGGGATGAGGGTGAAAAACTGTTTTTT
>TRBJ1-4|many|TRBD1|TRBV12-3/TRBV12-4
CASSLQGRAEKLFF
TGTGCCAGCAGCCTACAGGGGAGGGCTGAAAAACTGTTTTTT